The 5 T cell receptor beta chains reported below all come from one sample, sequenced in a study of cytomegalovirus exposure and HLA in healthy donors. In the PCR, 60 Vbeta and 13 Jbeta primers were used. Produced via immunoSEQ multiplex PCR; TCRdb's table is partial and in-frame only. Of roughly 190,000 clones in the sample, more than 60% were seen once. The material sequenced was PBMCs. The receptors derive from a woman aged 25 to 39 in good health and CMV-seropositive.

V is TRBV5-1 and J is TRBJ2-7; tentative D call: TRBD2 (5 bases). The CDR3 sequence is 13 residues long. Per the germline V gene, CDR1 is SGHRS and CDR2 is YFSETQ. V dropped 4 bases and J dropped 3 bases, with 11 bases sitting between them. The CDR3 is CASSPAGVYEQYF. CDR3 sequence (DNA): TGCGCCAGCAGCCCGGCCGGGGTCTACGAGCAGTACTTC.

The chain uses TRBV30 and TRBJ1-2; D perhaps matches TRBD1 (6 bases). V was clipped by 0 bases and J by 4 bases, with 18 bases between them. The length of the CDR3 is 16 residues. CDR1 and CDR2 from the germline V gene are GTSNPN and SVGIG (reference sequence). This CDR3 is CAWSVQGLGGTYGYTF. CDR3 nucleotides: TGTGCCTGGAGTGTTCAAGGGCTAGGGGGTACCTATGGCTACACCTTC. Full variable domain (outside the CDR3, taken from reference TRBV30 and TRBJ1-2): SQTIHQWPATLVQPVGSPLSLECTVEGTSNPNLYWYRQAAGRGLQLLFYSVGIGQISSEVPQNLSASRPQDRQFILSSKKLLLSDSGFYLCAWSVQGLGGTYGYTFGSGTRLTVV.

This chain connects TRBV5-8 to TRBJ2-1; D is undetermined. Germline CDR1 reads SGHTS; CDR2 reads YDEGEE. Trimming cost V 4 bases and J 2 bases, with 10 bases left between them. The CDR3 is 14 amino acids. The CDR3 nucleotides read TGTGCCAGCAGCCGAGGTGAGGCCTACAATGAGCAGTTCTTC. This encodes CASSRGEAYNEQFF.

V gene TRBV19 combines with J gene TRBJ2-4, with D possibly TRBD1 on 6 matching bases. V was trimmed by 3 bases and J by 6 bases, leaving 12 bases between them. Germline V gives CDR1 LNHDA, CDR2 SQIVND (reference sequence). This CDR3 is built from 14 residues. CDR3 residues: CASSMGQALNIQYF. The CDR3 coding sequence is TGTGCCAGTAGTATGGGACAAGCCTTAAACATTCAGTACTTC. The whole variable domain, filled in from reference TRBV19 and TRBJ2-4, reads DGGITQSPKYLFRKEGQNVTLSCEQNLNHDAMYWYRQDPGQGLRLIYYSQIVNDFQKGDIAEGYSVSREKKESFPLTVTSAQKNPTAFYLCASSMGQALNIQYFGAGTRLSVL.

This chain connects TRBV5-1 to TRBJ2-7, with D perhaps TRBD1 (5 bases). Germline loops: CDR1 SGHRS, CDR2 YFSETQ. The CDR3 runs to 14 residues. V lost 3 bases to trimming and J lost 3 bases, with 13 bases between them. The CDR3 DNA is TGCGCCAGCAGCTCACAGGCGTCCGGCTACGAGCAGTACTTC. Protein product: CASSSQASGYEQYF.